The 28 T cell receptor beta chains given below trace back to one sample, sequenced in a study of ipilimumab plus nivolumab after autologous stem cell transplantation. TCRdb's copy holds only in-frame clones and misses some; the assay was immunoSEQ multiplex PCR. The table includes tens of thousands of clones, 80% to 95% detected once. The source was PBMCs, collected in a trial of ipilimumab plus nivolumab as post-transplant consolidation. These receptors were collected from a male donor with multiple myeloma.

The chain combines TRBV5-4 with TRBJ1-2; 11 bases line up with TRBD1. Losses at the gene ends were 3 bases for V and 5 bases for J; bases not matched to a gene: 6. The CDR3 loop spans 15 amino acids. CDR1 is SGHNT and CDR2 is YYREEE in the germline V gene (reference sequence). For the CDR3, the DNA is TGTGCCAGCAGCTCCGGGACAGGGGGTCTTTATGGCTACACCTTC. Protein sequence: CASSSGTGGLYGYTF.

In this sample, this clone turned up once. The chain joins TRBV28 to TRBJ1-1, with D maybe TRBD1 (6 bases). Per the germline V gene, CDR1 is MDHEN and CDR2 is SYDVKM. Trimming pared 11 bases from V and 0 bases from J, leaving 16 bases between. The length of the CDR3 is 14 residues. The CDR3 protein is CAGPDRPMNTEAFF. The CDR3, as DNA: TGTGCCGGTCCCGACAGGCCCATGAACACTGAAGCTTTCTTT. The full variable domain, its missing parts supplied by reference TRBV28 and TRBJ1-1, is DVKVTQSSRYLVKRTGEKVFLECVQDMDHENMFWYRQDPGLGLRLIYFSYDVKMKEKGDIPEGYSVSREKKERFSLILESASTNQTSMYLCAGPDRPMNTEAFFGQGTRLTVV.

CDR3 loop: CASSFEGVDEQYF. The CDR3 region has the DNA TGCGCCAGCAGCTTTGAGGGCGTCGACGAGCAGTACTTC. J is TRBJ2-7 and V is TRBV5-1; D perhaps matches TRBD2 (5 bases). Trimming removed 2 bases from V and 5 bases from J, with 11 bases in between. This CDR3 has 13 amino acids. Per germline, CDR1 SGHRS and CDR2 YFSETQ.

The chain combines TRBV19 with TRBJ2-7; TRBD1 matches 10 bases. With 3 bases clipped from V and 5 bases from J, the junction kept 10 bases outside the gene matches. Germline V gene lookup returns CDR1 LNHDA and CDR2 SQIVND (reference sequence). The CDR3 consists of 16 residues. The CDR3 reads CASSIHPRQGADEQYF. The CDR3 DNA sequence: TGTGCCAGTAGTATCCACCCTCGACAGGGGGCGGACGAGCAGTACTTC.

The chain employs TRBV7-2 and TRBJ1-6; TRBD1 aligns across 8 bases. The ends lost 5 bases at V and 9 bases at J; junction bases unmatched: 9. The CDR3 totals 15 residues. CDR1 and CDR2 from the germline V gene are SGHTA and FQGNSA. CDR3 coding DNA: TGTGCCAGCAGCAGTCGAACAGGGGGGTCTTCACCCCTCCACTTT. Its translation: CASSSRTGGSSPLHF.

This sequence joins TRBV28 and TRBJ2-7, with 8 bases that match TRBD1. CDR1 and CDR2 from the germline V gene are MDHEN and SYDVKM. Trimming took 8 bases from V and 7 from J; bases not matched to a gene: 16. The length of the CDR3 is 15 residues. Here the CDR3 reads CASGSPGTGRPEQYF. CDR3 bases: TGTGCCAGCGGGTCCCCCGGGACAGGCCGCCCTGAGCAGTACTTC.

The chain uses TRBV6-5 and TRBJ1-2; D may be TRBD1 (6 bases). V lost 7 bases to trimming and J lost 8 bases, with 14 bases between them. CDR1 and CDR2 from the germline V gene are MNHEY and SVGAGI. The CDR3 is 12 amino acids. DNA of the CDR3: TGTGCCAGCACCGCAACAGGGTTGGGCTACACCTTC. It specifies CASTATGLGYTF.

The chain uses TRBV2 and TRBJ1-3; 12 bases are a match to TRBD1. Germline V gene sequence: CDR1 SNHLY, CDR2 FYNNEI. The CDR3 covers 19 residues. V shed 6 bases, J shed 3 bases, and the junction held 15 bases outside the gene matches. This CDR3 is CASRRVAGQGAFRGNTIYF. CDR3 nucleotides: TGTGCCAGCAGACGGGTAGCGGGACAGGGGGCTTTTCGTGGAAACACCATATATTTT.

This clone showed up just a few times. The chain carries TRBV19 and TRBJ1-2; D unresolved. V shed 9 bases and J shed 0 bases, with 11 bases lying between them. The germline CDR1 and CDR2 sequences are LNHDA and SQIVND (reference sequence). This CDR3 comprises 13 residues. CDR3 residues: CASLNRANYGYTF. The CDR3 bases are TGTGCCAGCCTAAACCGGGCTAACTATGGCTACACCTTC. The variable domain in full, with the rest retrieved from reference TRBV19 and TRBJ1-2, is DGGITQSPKYLFRKEGQNVTLSCEQNLNHDAMYWYRQDPGQGLRLIYYSQIVNDFQKGDIAEGYSVSREKKESFPLTVTSAQKNPTAFYLCASLNRANYGYTFGSGTRLTVV.

The genes are TRBV29-1 and TRBJ2-2; maybe TRBD1 (9 bases). Germline assignment: CDR1 SQVTM and CDR2 ANQGSEA. The CDR3 consists of 13 residues. Trimming removed 6 bases at V and 6 bases at J, with 14 bases between. CDR3 nucleotide sequence: TGCAGCGTCGGGGGGGACAGGGCCGGGGAGCTGTTTTTT. Protein: CSVGGDRAGELFF.

The chain is built from TRBV2 and TRBJ2-1; possible D gene TRBD2, 5 bases. The CDR3 runs 14 residues. The germline V and J ends were trimmed by 5 bases and 7 bases, with 15 bases remaining between them. In germline, CDR1 is SNHLY, CDR2 FYNNEI. CDR3 in amino acids: CASSQDSSRNEQFF. The CDR3, as DNA: TGTGCCAGCAGTCAGGACTCCTCGAGGAATGAGCAGTTCTTC.

The genes are TRBV7-9 and TRBJ1-2; D is possibly TRBD1 (5 bases). The CDR3 spans 16 residues. Germline V gene lookup returns CDR1 SEHNR and CDR2 FQNEAQ (reference sequence). Trimming took 2 bases from V and 2 from J, leaving 15 bases between them. DNA of the CDR3: TGTGCCAGCAGCTTATTCTACGGGGGGACCAACTATGGCTACACCTTC. This sequence encodes CASSLFYGGTNYGYTF.

CDR3 residues: CASSQVYVKSETQYF. CDR3 nucleotide sequence: TGCGCCAGCAGCCAAGTGTACGTAAAGTCAGAGACCCAGTACTTC. The chain is built from TRBV4-3 and TRBJ2-5; D is unresolved. The length of the CDR3 is 15 residues. The germline V gene has CDR1 LGHNA and CDR2 YSLEER. V lost 1 base and J lost 4, with 13 bases in between.

J is TRBJ1-1 and V is TRBV7-9; D is perhaps TRBD1 (5 bases). The CDR3 loop spans 14 amino acids. Trimming removed 6 bases from V and 3 bases from J, with 14 bases in between. The germline gives CDR1 SEHNR, CDR2 FQNEAQ (reference sequence). Written as DNA, the CDR3 is TGTGCCAGCAGACTCACAGGTGGGGACACTGAAGCTTTCTTT. Encoded protein: CASRLTGGDTEAFF.

This clone appeared once. V usage is TRBV7-9 and J usage is TRBJ2-2; a possible D gene is TRBD1 (5 bases). The V end lost 5 bases, the J end lost 2 bases, and 12 bases lay between the germline ends. CDR3 length: 15 residues. Germline V gives CDR1 SEHNR, CDR2 FQNEAQ (reference sequence). The CDR3 reads CASSPLTANTGELFF. The DNA for the CDR3 is TGTGCCAGCAGCCCATTGACAGCCAACACCGGGGAGCTGTTTTTT.

The gene calls are TRBV15 and TRBJ2-1, with 15 nucleotides matching TRBD2. With V trimmed by 1 base and J by 9 bases, 4 bases remained unmatched. The CDR3 contains 16 residues. CDR1 is LNHNV and CDR2 is YYDKDF in the germline V gene (reference sequence). The CDR3 reads CATSRAPGLAGGEQFF. CDR3 bases: TGTGCCACCAGCAGAGCTCCGGGACTAGCGGGGGGTGAGCAGTTCTTC.

This rearrangement joins TRBV14 to TRBJ2-1, with 14 bases identical to TRBD2. V shed 4 bases, J shed 5 bases, and the junction held 10 bases outside the gene matches. Germline V CDR1 and CDR2: SGHDN, FVKESK. The CDR3 contains 18 residues. The CDR3 bases are TGTGCCAGCAGCCCACCGACTAGCGGGAGGGGGTTAAACAATGAGCAGTTCTTC. The encoded protein is CASSPPTSGRGLNNEQFF.

The genes are TRBV7-3 and TRBJ2-3, with unresolved D. Trimming pared 2 bases from V and 1 base from J, leaving 4 bases between. From germline, CDR1 is SGHTA and CDR2 FQGTGA. The CDR3 consists of 13 residues. CDR3 DNA: TGTGCCAGCAGCTTACCAGGCACAGATACGCAGTATTTT. Translated: CASSLPGTDTQYF.

The genes are TRBV28 and TRBJ2-4, with TRBD2 matching 11 bases. The germline V gene encodes CDR1 MDHEN and CDR2 SYDVKM. The CDR3 length is 17 residues. V dropped 6 bases and J dropped 2; count of bases not matched to a gene: 9. In DNA form, the CDR3 reads TGTGCCAGCAGGGGACTAGCGGACGTTCGATCCAAAAACATTCAGTACTTC. Protein product: CASRGLADVRSKNIQYF.

The chain couples TRBV5-4 to TRBJ2-3; 8 bases fit TRBD2. This CDR3 comprises 15 residues. Per germline, CDR1 SGHNT and CDR2 YYREEE (reference sequence). V was clipped by 4 bases and J by 2 bases; unmatched bases: 6. The DNA of the CDR3 is TGTGCCAGCAGCCCCCCGGGGGGGTACACAGATACGCAGTATTTT. As protein: CASSPPGGYTDTQYF.

This clone appeared once. The genes are TRBV11-2 and TRBJ1-2; 8 nucleotides agree with TRBD1. Germline loops: CDR1 SGHAT, CDR2 FQNNGV. The CDR3 contains 15 residues. V shed 4 bases and J 5 bases; nucleotides not matched to a gene: 9. CDR3 residues: CASSSLRTGGYGYTF. The CDR3 region has the DNA TGTGCCAGCAGCTCGCTCCGAACAGGGGGATATGGCTACACCTTC.

V and J are TRBV27 and TRBJ1-5; D not certain. The V end lost 2 bases, the J end lost 0 bases, and 8 bases lay between the germline ends. This CDR3 is built from 15 residues. CDR1 and CDR2 from the germline V gene are MNHEY and SMNVEV (reference sequence). CDR3 nucleotide sequence: TGTGCCAGCAGTTTAATACGGAATAGCAATCAGCCCCAGCATTTT. Translation: CASSLIRNSNQPQHF.

This chain joins TRBV19 and TRBJ2-2; D tentatively fits TRBD1 or TRBD2 (5 bases each). Germline CDR1 and CDR2: LNHDA and SQIVND (reference sequence). The CDR3 has 16 amino acids. Trimming removed 10 bases from V and 2 bases from J, with 20 bases in between. The CDR3 here is CATQLAKGANTGELFF. CDR3 nucleotide sequence: TGTGCCACCCAGTTAGCGAAAGGGGCCAACACCGGGGAGCTGTTTTTT.

The V call is TRBV5-1, the J call TRBJ2-3, with D unclear. Per germline, CDR1 SGHRS and CDR2 YFSETQ. V was pared by 2 bases and J by 5 bases, with 15 bases between. This CDR3 spans 15 amino acids. CDR3 amino acids: CASSLIPRIGDTQYF. CDR3 DNA sequence: TGCGCCAGCAGCTTAATTCCCCGAATAGGAGATACGCAGTATTTT.

This sequence joins TRBV5-1 and TRBJ2-2, with 7 nucleotides matching TRBD1. CDR1 and CDR2 from the germline V gene are SGHRS and YFSETQ. V shed 5 bases and J 2 bases; nucleotides not matched to a gene: 6. The CDR3 runs 15 residues. CDR3 region: CASRPGTENTGELFF. The CDR3 DNA reads as TGCGCCAGCAGGCCCGGGACAGAAAACACCGGGGAGCTGTTTTTT.

The rearrangement joins TRBV28 to TRBJ1-1; 12 nucleotides agree with TRBD1. The V segment lost 6 bases and the J segment 4 bases; nucleotides outside the gene matches: 12. The CDR3 is 17 amino acids. Germline CDR1 MDHEN, CDR2 SYDVKM. CDR3 DNA sequence: TGTGCCAGCAGGCATAACATTGGGACAGGGGGCGGCACTGAAGCTTTCTTT. It translates to CASRHNIGTGGGTEAFF.

The table lists this clone with a count of one. Other nucleotide sequences in the sample specify the same CDR3. V usage is TRBV2 and J usage is TRBJ1-2, with D hard to call. CDR3 length: 14 residues. V shed 6 bases and J shed 5 bases, with 16 bases lying between them. CDR1 and CDR2 from the germline V gene are SNHLY and FYNNEI. The CDR3 DNA reads as TGTGCCAGCAGCGAAACCCACCCCCGTTATGGCTACACCTTC. Encoded protein: CASSETHPRYGYTF.

The chain carries TRBV19 and TRBJ1-5; D is possibly TRBD1 (5 bases). Germline CDR1 reads LNHDA; CDR2 reads SQIVND (reference sequence). Trimming took 3 bases from V and 3 from J, leaving 15 bases between them. This CDR3 comprises 16 residues. In DNA, the CDR3 is TGTGCCAGTAGTATGTTGGGACCTTCCCCCAATCAGCCCCAGCATTTT. Amino acids: CASSMLGPSPNQPQHF.